This T cell receptor beta chain was sequenced in a study of blood T cell repertoires in COVID-19. Study information: COVID-19 samples, acute and convalescent, were from the United States, Italy and Spain. Sample material is recorded as cDNA or gDNA derived from T cells, B-cell-depleted T cells, or PBMCs.

Original processing methods: From reference gene primer amplification, estimates of nucleated cell counts were derived. The data were produced by immunoSEQ multiplex PCR, yet TCRdb's version contains in-frame clones alone and is incomplete. The D gene and trimming were derived from the DNA, and the V and J assignments and clone size from that table. The profile shows about 240,000 clones, roughly 83% of them singletons. Germline lookup yields CDR1 SGHNT and CDR2 YYREEE (reference sequence). CDR3 length: 18 residues. The ends were cut back, 5 bases at V and 0 bases at J, with 18 bases in the middle. The rearrangement joins TRBV5-4 to TRBJ1-6, with D maybe TRBD1 (6 bases). The sample comprised peripheral blood. This sequence was found in an elderly woman with acute or convalescent COVID-19. CDR3 sequence (DNA): TGTGCCAGCAGTCCTAGTGGGGGCCGGAGCTCCTATAATTCACCCCTCCACTTT. Its translation: CASSPSGGRSSYNSPLHF.